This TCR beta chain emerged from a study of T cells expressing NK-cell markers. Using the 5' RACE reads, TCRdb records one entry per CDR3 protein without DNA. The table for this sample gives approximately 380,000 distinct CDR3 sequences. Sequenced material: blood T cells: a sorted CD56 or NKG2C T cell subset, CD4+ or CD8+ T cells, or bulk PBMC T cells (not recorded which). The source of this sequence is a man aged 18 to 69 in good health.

CDR3 loop: CASSLGHLREQYF. The chain links TRBV12-3 or TRBV12-4 to TRBJ2-7; absent DNA, TCRdb's TRBD2 call cannot be checked. The CDR3 runs 13 residues.